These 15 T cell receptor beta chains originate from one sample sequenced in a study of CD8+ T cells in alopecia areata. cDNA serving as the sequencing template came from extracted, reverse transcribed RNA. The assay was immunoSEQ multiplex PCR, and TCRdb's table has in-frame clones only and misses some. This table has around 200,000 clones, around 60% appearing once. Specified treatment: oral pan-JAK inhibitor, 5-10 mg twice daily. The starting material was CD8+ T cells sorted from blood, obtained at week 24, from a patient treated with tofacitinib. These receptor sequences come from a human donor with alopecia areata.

In DNA form, the CDR3 reads TGTGCCAGCAGCAGGACAGGGGGCTACGAGCAGTACTTC. This translates into CASSRTGGYEQYF. The chain is built from TRBV27 and TRBJ2-7; 10 nucleotides align to TRBD1. V trimming: 6 bases; J trimming: 3 bases; junction bases outside the gene matches: 2. This CDR3 is 13 amino acids long. Germline V lookup: CDR1 MNHEY, CDR2 SMNVEV (reference sequence).

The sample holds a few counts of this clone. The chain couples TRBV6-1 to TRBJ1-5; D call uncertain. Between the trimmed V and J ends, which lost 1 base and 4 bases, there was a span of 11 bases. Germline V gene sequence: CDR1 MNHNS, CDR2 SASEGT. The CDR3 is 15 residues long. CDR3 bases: TGTGCCAGCAGTGAAGTGGTCTGGGGTAATCAGCCCCAGCATTTT. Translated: CASSEVVWGNQPQHF.

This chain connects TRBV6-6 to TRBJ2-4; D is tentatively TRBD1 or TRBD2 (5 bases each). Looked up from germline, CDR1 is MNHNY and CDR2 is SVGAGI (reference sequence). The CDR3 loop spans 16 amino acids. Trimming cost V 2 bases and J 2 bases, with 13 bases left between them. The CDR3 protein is CASSYLGDESKNIQYF. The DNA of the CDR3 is TGTGCCAGCAGTTACCTGGGGGACGAATCCAAAAACATTCAGTACTTC.

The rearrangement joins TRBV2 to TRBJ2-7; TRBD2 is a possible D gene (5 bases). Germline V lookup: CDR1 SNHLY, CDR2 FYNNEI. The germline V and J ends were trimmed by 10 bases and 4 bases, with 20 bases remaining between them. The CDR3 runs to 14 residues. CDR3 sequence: CATGRQALAYEQYF. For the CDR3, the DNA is TGTGCCACCGGTCGGCAGGCCCTAGCATACGAGCAGTACTTC.

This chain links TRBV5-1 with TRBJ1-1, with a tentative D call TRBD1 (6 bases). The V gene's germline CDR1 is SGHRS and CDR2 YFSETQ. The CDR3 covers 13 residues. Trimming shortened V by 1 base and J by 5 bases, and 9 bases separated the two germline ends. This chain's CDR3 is CASSLSRGTEAFF. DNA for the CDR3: TGCGCCAGCAGCTTGAGCAGGGGTACTGAAGCTTTCTTT.

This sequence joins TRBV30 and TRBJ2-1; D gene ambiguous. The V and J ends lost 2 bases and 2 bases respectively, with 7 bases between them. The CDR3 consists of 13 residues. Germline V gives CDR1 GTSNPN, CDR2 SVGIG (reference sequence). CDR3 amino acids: CAWSRLAYNEQFF. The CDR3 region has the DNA TGTGCCTGGAGTAGGCTAGCCTACAATGAGCAGTTCTTC.

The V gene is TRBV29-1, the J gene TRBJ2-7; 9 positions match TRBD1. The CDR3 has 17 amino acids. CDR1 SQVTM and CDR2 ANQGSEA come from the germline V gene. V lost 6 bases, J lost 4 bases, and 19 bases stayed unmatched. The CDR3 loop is CSVRAGTGIYLPYEQYF. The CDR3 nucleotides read TGCAGCGTAAGAGCCGGGACAGGGATTTATCTCCCGTACGAGCAGTACTTC.

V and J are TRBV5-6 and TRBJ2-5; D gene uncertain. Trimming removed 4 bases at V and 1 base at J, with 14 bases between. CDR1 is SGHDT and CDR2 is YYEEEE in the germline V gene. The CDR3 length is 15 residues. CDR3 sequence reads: CASSPAVGIQETQYF. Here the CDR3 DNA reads TGTGCCAGCAGCCCCGCCGTGGGGATCCAAGAGACCCAGTACTTC.

In DNA, the CDR3 is TGTGCCAGCAGCAAGGGTGTTTTAGGGACTTTCTTT. Protein: CASSKGVLGTFF. The rearrangement links TRBV5-6 to TRBJ1-1; D uncertain. This CDR3 region has 12 residues. With 4 bases removed from V and 12 bases from J, the gap between germline ends came to 16 bases. Germline assignment: CDR1 SGHDT and CDR2 YYEEEE.

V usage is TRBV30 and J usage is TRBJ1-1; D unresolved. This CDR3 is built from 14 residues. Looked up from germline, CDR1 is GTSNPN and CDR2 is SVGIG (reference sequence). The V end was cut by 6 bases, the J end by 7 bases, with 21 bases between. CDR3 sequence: CACVETARAFEAFF. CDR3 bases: TGTGCCTGCGTTGAAACGGCGAGGGCATTTGAAGCTTTCTTT.

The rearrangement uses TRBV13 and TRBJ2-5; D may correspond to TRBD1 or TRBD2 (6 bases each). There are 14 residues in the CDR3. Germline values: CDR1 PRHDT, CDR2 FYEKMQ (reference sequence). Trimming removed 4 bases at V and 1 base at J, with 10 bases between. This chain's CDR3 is CASSSRGPQETQYF. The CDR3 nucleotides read TGTGCCAGCAGCTCCCGGGGGCCCCAAGAGACCCAGTACTTC.

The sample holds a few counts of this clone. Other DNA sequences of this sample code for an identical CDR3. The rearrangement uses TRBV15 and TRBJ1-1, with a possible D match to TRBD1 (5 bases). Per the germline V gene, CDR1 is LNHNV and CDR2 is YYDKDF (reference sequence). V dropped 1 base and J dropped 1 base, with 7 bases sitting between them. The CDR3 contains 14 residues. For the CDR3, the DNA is TGTGCCACCAGCAGAGTAGGGGCGAACACTGAAGCTTTCTTT. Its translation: CATSRVGANTEAFF.

The CDR3 loop is CASSLSSGETQYF. The DNA of the CDR3 is TGCGCCAGCAGCTTGTCCAGCGGAGAGACCCAGTACTTC. The chain couples TRBV5-1 to TRBJ2-5; a possible D gene is TRBD2 (5 bases). Germline CDR1 SGHRS, CDR2 YFSETQ. This CDR3 has 13 amino acids. With 1 base removed from V and 4 bases from J, the gap between germline ends came to 8 bases.

This chain's CDR3 is CASSQAGRRLTADTQYF. DNA for the CDR3: TGTGCCAGCAGCCAAGCGGGACGCAGGCTCACTGCAGATACGCAGTATTTT. V and J are TRBV14 and TRBJ2-3; D is perhaps TRBD1 or TRBD2 (5 bases each). The ends were cut back, 1 base at V and 4 bases at J, with 18 bases in the middle. CDR1 and CDR2 from the germline V gene are SGHDN and FVKESK. This CDR3 is built from 17 residues.

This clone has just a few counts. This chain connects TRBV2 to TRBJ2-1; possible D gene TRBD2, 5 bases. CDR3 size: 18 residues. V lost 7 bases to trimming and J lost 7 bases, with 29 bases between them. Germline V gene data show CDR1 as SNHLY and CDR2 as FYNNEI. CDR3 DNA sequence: TGTGCCAGCACCAACGAGGAGGCTCAACCCCCCTTTTTGAATGAGCAGTTCTTC. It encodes CASTNEEAQPPFLNEQFF.